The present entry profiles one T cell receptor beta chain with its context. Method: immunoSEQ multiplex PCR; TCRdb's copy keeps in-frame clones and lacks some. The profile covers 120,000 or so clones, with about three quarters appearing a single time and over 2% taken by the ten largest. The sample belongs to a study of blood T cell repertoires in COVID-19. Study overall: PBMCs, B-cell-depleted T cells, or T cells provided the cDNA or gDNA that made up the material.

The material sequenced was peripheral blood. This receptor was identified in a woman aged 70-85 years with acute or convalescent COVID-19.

The CDR3 DNA is TGTGCCAGCAGCTTCTCTCCGGGACTAGCCTACGAGCAGTACTTC. It is translated as CASSFSPGLAYEQYF. The rearrangement uses TRBV7-9 and TRBJ2-7; 8 bases are shared with TRBD2. This CDR3 comprises 15 residues. Germline CDR1 and CDR2: SEHNR and FQNEAQ (reference sequence). V lost 3 bases and J lost 2; bases outside the gene matches: 6.